This T cell receptor beta chain was profiled in a study of spatial heterogeneity in lung cancer. At the level of the study: Detection consistently yielded more beta chains than alpha chains.

Germline V gene lookup returns CDR1 SGHDN and CDR2 FVKESK. This CDR3 is built from 17 residues. V lost 4 bases, J lost 2 bases, and 11 bases stayed unmatched. Whole-study findings and limits: Tumor T cell coverage was estimated at about 7% for alpha and 11% to 15% for beta chains. Tumor mutation count correlated with how many alpha and beta TCRs expanded intratumorally.

TCRdb recomputed calls from the 5' RACE reads with MiXCR, one row per CDR3 protein. The table has roughly 9,200 distinct CDR3 sequences, 2.9% seen once. The time point: sample taken at primary tumor resection. The donor population consisted of approximately 68 patients with untreated, early-stage non-small cell lung cancer. This clonotype is medium-sized in the sample. No antigen is known for it. The specimen comprised lung tumor tissue, sampled at surgery. This sequence was found in a male donor with early-stage non-small cell lung cancer. The rearrangement links TRBV14 to TRBJ2-3, with 8 bases identical to TRBD2. The CDR3 DNA reads as TGTGCCAGCAGCCCCCTTGGGCCTAGCGGGTTCACAGATACGCAGTATTTT. Translated: CASSPLGPSGFTDTQYF.